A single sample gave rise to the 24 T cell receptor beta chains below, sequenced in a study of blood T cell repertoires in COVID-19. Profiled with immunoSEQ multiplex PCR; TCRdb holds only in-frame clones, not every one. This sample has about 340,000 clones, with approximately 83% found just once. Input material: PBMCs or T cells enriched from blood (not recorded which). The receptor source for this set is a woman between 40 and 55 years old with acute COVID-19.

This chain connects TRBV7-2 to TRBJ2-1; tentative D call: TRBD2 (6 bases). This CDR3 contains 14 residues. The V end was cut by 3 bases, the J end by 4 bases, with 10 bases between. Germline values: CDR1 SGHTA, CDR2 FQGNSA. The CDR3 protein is CASSFDAGYNEQFF. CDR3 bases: TGTGCCAGCAGCTTCGATGCGGGATACAATGAGCAGTTCTTC.

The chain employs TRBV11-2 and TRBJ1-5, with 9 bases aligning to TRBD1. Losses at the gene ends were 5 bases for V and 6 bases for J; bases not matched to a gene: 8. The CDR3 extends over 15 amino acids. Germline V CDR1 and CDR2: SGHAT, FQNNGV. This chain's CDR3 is CASSVSGTGLQPQHF. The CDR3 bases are TGTGCCAGCAGCGTCTCCGGGACAGGGCTTCAGCCCCAGCATTTT.

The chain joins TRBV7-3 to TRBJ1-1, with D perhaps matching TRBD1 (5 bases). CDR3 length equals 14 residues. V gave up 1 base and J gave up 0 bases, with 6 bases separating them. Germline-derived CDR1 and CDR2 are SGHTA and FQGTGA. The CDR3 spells CASSLKGLNTEAFF. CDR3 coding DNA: TGTGCCAGCAGCTTAAAGGGGTTGAACACTGAAGCTTTCTTT.

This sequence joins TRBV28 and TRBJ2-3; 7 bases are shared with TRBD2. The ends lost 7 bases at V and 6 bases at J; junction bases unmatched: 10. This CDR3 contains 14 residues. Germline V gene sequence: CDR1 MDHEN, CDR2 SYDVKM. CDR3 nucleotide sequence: TGTGCCAGCATTGGCGGGAGCATCATGGATACGCAGTATTTT. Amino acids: CASIGGSIMDTQYF.

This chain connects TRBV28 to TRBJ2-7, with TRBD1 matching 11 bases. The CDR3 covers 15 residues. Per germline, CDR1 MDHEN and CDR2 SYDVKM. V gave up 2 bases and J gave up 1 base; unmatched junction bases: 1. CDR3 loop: CASSLGTGGSYEQYF. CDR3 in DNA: TGTGCCAGCAGTTTAGGGACAGGGGGATCCTACGAGCAGTACTTC.

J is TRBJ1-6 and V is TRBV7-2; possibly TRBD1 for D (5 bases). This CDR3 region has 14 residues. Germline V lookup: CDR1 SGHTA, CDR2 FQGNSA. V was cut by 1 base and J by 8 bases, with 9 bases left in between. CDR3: CASSLVRDYSPLHF. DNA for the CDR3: TGTGCCAGCAGCTTAGTCAGGGATTATTCACCCCTCCACTTT.

DNA of the CDR3: TGTGCCAGTAGTACAGGGGCGAGAATGGTCGGGTTCGATACGCAGTATTTT. It translates to CASSTGARMVGFDTQYF. V and J are TRBV19 and TRBJ2-3; tentative D call: TRBD1 (6 bases). The CDR3 contains 17 residues. Between the trimmed V and J ends, which lost 4 bases and 6 bases, there was a span of 23 bases. CDR1 and CDR2 from the germline V gene are LNHDA and SQIVND (reference sequence).

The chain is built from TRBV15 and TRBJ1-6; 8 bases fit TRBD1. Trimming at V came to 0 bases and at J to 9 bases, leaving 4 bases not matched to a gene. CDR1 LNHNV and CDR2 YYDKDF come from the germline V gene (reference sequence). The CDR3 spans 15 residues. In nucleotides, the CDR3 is TGTGCCACCAGCAGAGATGTGCAGGGGGCTTCACCCCTCCACTTT. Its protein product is CATSRDVQGASPLHF.

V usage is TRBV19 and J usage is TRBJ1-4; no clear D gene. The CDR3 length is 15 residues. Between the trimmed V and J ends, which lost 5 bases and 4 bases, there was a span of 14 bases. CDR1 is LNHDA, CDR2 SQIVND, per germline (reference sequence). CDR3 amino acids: CASSLGRVLNEKLFF. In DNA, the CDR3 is TGTGCCAGTAGTCTTGGCCGGGTGCTTAATGAAAAACTGTTTTTT.

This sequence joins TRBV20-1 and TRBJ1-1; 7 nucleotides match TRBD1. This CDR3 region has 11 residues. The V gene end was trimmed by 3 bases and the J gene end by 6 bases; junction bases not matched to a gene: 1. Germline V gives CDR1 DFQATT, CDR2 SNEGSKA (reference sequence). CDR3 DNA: TGCAGTGCTAGCAGGGGGTCTGAAGCTTTCTTT. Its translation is CSASRGSEAFF.

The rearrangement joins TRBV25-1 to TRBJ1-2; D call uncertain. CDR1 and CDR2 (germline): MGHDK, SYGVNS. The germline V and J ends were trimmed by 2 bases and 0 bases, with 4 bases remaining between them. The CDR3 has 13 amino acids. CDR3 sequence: CASSEVANYGYTF. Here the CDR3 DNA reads TGTGCCAGCAGTGAAGTAGCTAACTATGGCTACACCTTC.

The DNA of the CDR3 is TGTGCCAGCAGCCAAGATAGGGGTAATTCACCCCTCCACTTT. This translates into CASSQDRGNSPLHF. This chain joins TRBV3-1 (or the pseudogene TRBV3-2) and TRBJ1-6; D is possibly TRBD1 (5 bases). Trimming took off 0 bases at V and 6 bases at J, with 6 bases between the two ends. The CDR3 spans 14 residues. CDR1 and CDR2 (germline): LGHDT, YNNKEL (reference sequence).

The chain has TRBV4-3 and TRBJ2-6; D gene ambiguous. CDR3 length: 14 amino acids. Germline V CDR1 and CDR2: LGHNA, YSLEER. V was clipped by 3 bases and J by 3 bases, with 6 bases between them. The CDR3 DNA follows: TGCGCCAGCAGCCAGGGCTTTGGGGCCAACGTCCTGACTTTC. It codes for CASSQGFGANVLTF.

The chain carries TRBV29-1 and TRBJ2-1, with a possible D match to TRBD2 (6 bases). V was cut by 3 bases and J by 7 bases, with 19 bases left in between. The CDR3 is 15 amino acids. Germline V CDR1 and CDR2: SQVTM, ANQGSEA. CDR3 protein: CSVDRLVNRGNEQFF. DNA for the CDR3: TGCAGCGTTGACAGACTAGTGAATAGGGGAAATGAGCAGTTCTTC.

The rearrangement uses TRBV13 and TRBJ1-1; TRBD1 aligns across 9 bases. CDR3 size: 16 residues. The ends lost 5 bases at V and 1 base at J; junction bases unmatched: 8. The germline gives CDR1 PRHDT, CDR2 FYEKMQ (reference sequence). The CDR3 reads CASSPGTGIPNTEAFF. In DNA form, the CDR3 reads TGTGCCAGCAGCCCCGGGACAGGGATCCCGAACACTGAAGCTTTCTTT.

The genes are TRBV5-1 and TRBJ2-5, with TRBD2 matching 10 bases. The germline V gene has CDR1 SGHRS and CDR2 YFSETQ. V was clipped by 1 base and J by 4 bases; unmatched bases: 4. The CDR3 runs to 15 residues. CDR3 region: CASSLRTSGIETQYF. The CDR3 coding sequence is TGCGCCAGCAGCTTGAGGACTAGCGGAATAGAGACCCAGTACTTC.

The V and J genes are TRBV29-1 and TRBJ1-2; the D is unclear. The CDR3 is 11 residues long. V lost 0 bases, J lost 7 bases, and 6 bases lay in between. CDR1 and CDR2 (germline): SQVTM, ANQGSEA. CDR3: CSVEDLFGYTF. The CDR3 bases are TGCAGCGTTGAAGATCTTTTTGGCTACACCTTC.

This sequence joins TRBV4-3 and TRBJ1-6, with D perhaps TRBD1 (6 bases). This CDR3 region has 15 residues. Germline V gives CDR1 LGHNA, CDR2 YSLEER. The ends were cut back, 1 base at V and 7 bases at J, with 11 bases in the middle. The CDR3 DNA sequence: TGCGCCAGCAGCCAAGGGAGGACAGAGAATTCACCCCTCCACTTT. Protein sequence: CASSQGRTENSPLHF.

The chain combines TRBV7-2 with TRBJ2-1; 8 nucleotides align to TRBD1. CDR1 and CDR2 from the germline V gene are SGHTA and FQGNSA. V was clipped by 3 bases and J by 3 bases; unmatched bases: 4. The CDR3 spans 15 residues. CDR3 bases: TGTGCCAGCAGCTTGGACAGGGTTTTCTACAATGAGCAGTTCTTC. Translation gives CASSLDRVFYNEQFF.

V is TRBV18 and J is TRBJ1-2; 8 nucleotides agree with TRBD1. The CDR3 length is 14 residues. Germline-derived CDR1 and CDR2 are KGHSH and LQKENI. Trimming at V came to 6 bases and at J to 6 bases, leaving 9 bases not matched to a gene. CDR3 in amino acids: CASSPTGVTHGYTF. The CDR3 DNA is TGTGCCAGCTCTCCGACAGGGGTCACCCATGGCTACACCTTC.

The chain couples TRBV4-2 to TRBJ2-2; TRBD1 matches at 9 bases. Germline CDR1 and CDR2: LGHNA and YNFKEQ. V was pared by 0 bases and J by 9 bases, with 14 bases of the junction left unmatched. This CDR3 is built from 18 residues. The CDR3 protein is CASSQDFSPGQGLWELFF. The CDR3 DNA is TGTGCCAGCAGCCAAGACTTCTCCCCGGGACAGGGTCTTTGGGAGCTGTTTTTT.

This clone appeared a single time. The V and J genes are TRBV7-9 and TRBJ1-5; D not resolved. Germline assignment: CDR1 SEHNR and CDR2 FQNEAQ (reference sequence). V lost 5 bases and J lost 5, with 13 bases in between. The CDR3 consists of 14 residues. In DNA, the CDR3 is TGTGCCAGCAGCCCGGCCAACCGGGATCAGCCCCAGCATTTT. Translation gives CASSPANRDQPQHF.

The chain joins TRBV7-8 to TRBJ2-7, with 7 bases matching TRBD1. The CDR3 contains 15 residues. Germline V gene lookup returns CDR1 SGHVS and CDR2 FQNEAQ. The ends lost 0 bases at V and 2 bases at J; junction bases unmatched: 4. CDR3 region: CASSLAGQTTYEQYF. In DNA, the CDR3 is TGTGCCAGCAGCTTAGCGGGACAGACAACCTACGAGCAGTACTTC. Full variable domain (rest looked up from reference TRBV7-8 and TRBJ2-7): GAGVSQSPRYKVAKRGQDVALRCDPISGHVSLFWYQQALGQGPEFLTYFQNEAQLDKSGLPSDRFFAERPEGSVSTLKIQRTQQEDSAVYLCASSLAGQTTYEQYFGPGTRLTVT.

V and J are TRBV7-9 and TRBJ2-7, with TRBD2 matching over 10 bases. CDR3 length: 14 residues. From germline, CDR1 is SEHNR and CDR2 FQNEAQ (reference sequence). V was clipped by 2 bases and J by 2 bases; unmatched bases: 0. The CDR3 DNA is TGTGCCAGCAGCTTACTAGCGGGGGCCTACGAGCAGTACTTC. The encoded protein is CASSLLAGAYEQYF.